One sample yielded the 8 T cell receptor beta chains listed below, sequenced in a study of T-cell memory formation after mild COVID-19. TCRdb independently ran MiXCR on the 5' RACE reads; one entry per CDR3 protein. The data hold about 120,000 distinct CDR3 sequences, with about a sixth observed a single time. The sequenced sample was PBMCs or a T cell subset sorted from them (not recorded which). Receptors originate from an adult woman who had mild COVID-19 (a few samples of this study predate the infection). Cell type and time point are not known.

CDR3 protein: CSARQLVYEQFF. The CDR3 nucleotides are TGCAGTGCTAGGCAACTAGTCTATGAGCAGTTCTTC. This chain joins TRBV20-1 and TRBJ2-1; a possible D gene is TRBD2 (5 bases). V was clipped by 3 bases and J by 8 bases, with 11 bases between them. This CDR3 spans 12 amino acids. The V gene's germline CDR1 is DFQATT and CDR2 SNEGSKA (reference sequence).

The chain recombines TRBV5-1 with TRBJ2-7, with 12 bases identical to TRBD1. CDR1 and CDR2 from the germline V gene are SGHRS and YFSETQ. CDR3 length: 15 amino acids. V was pared by 3 bases and J by 3 bases, with 4 bases of the junction left unmatched. CDR3 coding DNA: TGCGCCAGCAGCTCCGGGACAGGGGGCGTCTACGAGCAGTACTTC. It codes for CASSSGTGGVYEQYF.

The CDR3 nucleotides are TGCAGTGCTAGGGAACTAGCGGTCTACAATGAGCAGTTCTTC. Protein product: CSARELAVYNEQFF. The genes are TRBV20-1 and TRBJ2-1, with 8 bases matching TRBD2. CDR3 length: 14 amino acids. Germline V gives CDR1 DFQATT, CDR2 SNEGSKA (reference sequence). V shed 3 bases, J shed 3 bases, and the junction held 4 bases outside the gene matches.

There are a few counts of this clonotype. This chain's CDR3 is CASSSRLGEQFF. In DNA form, the CDR3 reads TGTGCCAGCAGCTCCCGGTTAGGTGAGCAGTTCTTC. J is TRBJ2-1 and V is TRBV7-3; D gene uncertain. The V gene's germline CDR1 is SGHTA and CDR2 FQGTGA. Trimming cost V 4 bases and J 9 bases, with 10 bases left between them. There are 12 residues in the CDR3.

This clonotype was detected only a few times. The chain joins TRBV6-1 to TRBJ2-5, with TRBD1 identical over 8 bases. Germline V gene data show CDR1 as MNHNS and CDR2 as SASEGT. V lost 5 bases and J lost 5; bases outside the gene matches: 4. The CDR3 totals 13 residues. Here the CDR3 DNA reads TGTGCCAGCAGTCGGACAGGGAGGGAGACCCAGTACTTC. Its translation: CASSRTGRETQYF.

There are a few counts of this clonotype. The V call is TRBV3-1, the J call TRBJ1-1, with D hard to call. This CDR3 is built from 17 residues. Germline CDR1 reads LGHDT; CDR2 reads YNNKEL (reference sequence). Trimming pared 0 bases from V and 4 bases from J, leaving 18 bases between. The CDR3 spells CASSQDLGRGIPTEAFF. The CDR3 DNA sequence: TGTGCCAGCAGCCAAGACCTGGGAAGAGGGATCCCCACTGAAGCTTTCTTT.

In its sample, this clonotype was seen a few times. The V gene is TRBV5-1, the J gene TRBJ2-3, with TRBD2 as a possible D gene (7 bases). There are 17 residues in the CDR3. CDR1 is SGHRS and CDR2 is YFSETQ in the germline V gene. V gave up 4 bases and J gave up 0 bases, with 18 bases separating them. This CDR3 is CASSPSRGGVSTDTQYF. DNA for the CDR3: TGCGCCAGCAGCCCCTCGAGGGGGGGGGTTAGCACAGATACGCAGTATTTT.

CDR3 amino acids: CASSSPGSAYEQYF. The CDR3 nucleotides are TGTGCCAGCAGCTCGCCGGGGTCGGCTTACGAGCAGTACTTC. This sequence joins TRBV7-2 and TRBJ2-7; a weak D match, TRBD2 (5 bases). The CDR3 is made up of 14 amino acids. V was trimmed by 4 bases and J by 4 bases, leaving 14 bases between them. Germline CDR1 is SGHTA and CDR2 is FQGNSA. Supplemented by reference TRBV7-2 and TRBJ2-7, the full variable domain reads GAGVSQSPSNKVTEKGKDVELRCDPISGHTALYWYRQSLGQGLEFLIYFQGNSAPDKSGLPSDRFSAERTGGSVSTLTIQRTQQEDSAVYLCASSSPGSAYEQYFGPGTRLTVT.